This TCR beta chain was sequenced in a study of cytomegalovirus exposure and HLA in healthy donors. Notes on this clone: Its antigen is unidentified.

General study results and limits: In a later analysis, compared with equally common non-associated chains, HLA-associated beta chains were more expanded.

Researchers ran the PCR with 60 Vbeta and 13 Jbeta primers. The data were produced by immunoSEQ multiplex PCR, yet TCRdb's version contains in-frame clones alone and is incomplete. The table includes 100,000 to 150,000 clones, roughly 18% detected once. CDR1 is LNHDA and CDR2 is SQIVND in the germline V gene (reference sequence). The CDR3 totals 11 residues. This chain uses TRBV19 with TRBJ2-1; D unclear. The receptor comes from a female donor in good health and CMV-seropositive. Input material: PBMCs. In nucleotides, the CDR3 is TGTGCTACAAAGTCCTACAATGAGCAGTTCTTC. This encodes CATKSYNEQFF.